The source of this T cell receptor (beta chain) is a study of CD8 T cells in Susac syndrome. Sequencing of TCR beta was carried out in blood CD8+ and CD4+ T cells. The study used treatment-naive patients who had stable or active relapsing-remitting disease as multiple sclerosis controls. FACS was used to enrich TEMRA cells, whereas the CD8+ and CD4+ T cells were obtained by negative isolation. V was trimmed by 4 bases and J by 6 bases, leaving 19 bases between them. The CDR3 is made up of 16 amino acids. CDR1 is SGDLS and CDR2 is YYNGEE in the germline V gene. Random hexamers were used to reverse transcribe an amount of about 0.45 to 1 ug RNA. By means of immunoSEQ multiplex PCR, TCR beta CDR3 spanning 54 Vbeta and 13 Jbeta underwent amplification. Each CDR3 protein is one row after TCRdb ran MiXCR on the immunoSEQ multiplex PCR reads. The profile shows over 150,000 distinct CDR3 sequences, roughly 92% of them singletons.

This TCR derives from a human donor with multiple sclerosis. The chain combines TRBV9 with TRBJ1-4, with D possibly TRBD1 on 6 matching bases. Material: CD4+ T cells from PBMCs. This CDR3 is CASSSGGSPPYEKLFF. In nucleotides, the CDR3 is TGTGCCAGCAGCAGCGGGGGCAGCCCCCCCTATGAAAAACTGTTTTTT.